This paragraph covers one T cell receptor (beta chain) sequence. No antigen is known for it. No base quality values were provided; no much bigger clone lies one nucleotide off. In the first month after transplant, blood samples were collected up to 4 times, and after that at least monthly when available. The data originate from a study of graft-versus-host responses after intestinal transplantation (dated by TCRdb to the early 2020s). Regarding the complete study: Recipients received multivisceral, liver-intestinal, or isolated intestinal transplants. Anti-thymocyte globulin induction was given to all recipients, followed by maintenance tacrolimus and steroids for approximately three years. After intestinal transplantation, graft-versus-host and host-versus-graft alloreactive T cell clones were followed in the graft, circulation and bone marrow using bulk TCR-beta CDR3 sequencing. Alloreactive clones were identified by sequencing pre-transplant mixed lymphocyte reaction products and comparing these products with unstimulated pre-transplant donor and recipient T cells. The cohort enrolled 24 intestinal transplant recipients, one of whom was a retransplant, and a few patients without pretransplant specimens were excluded. Donor T cell macrochimerism was defined as a peak of at least 4% donor T cells among recipient peripheral blood mononuclear cells. Rather than going through the commercial service, samples from a few later patients were sequenced in-house on an Illumina MiSeq and processed with MiXCR.

Library generation was performed with the immunoSEQ multiplex PCR assay. Adaptive Biotechnologies carried out high-throughput TCR-beta CDR3 sequencing of genomic DNA for most patients. The study's processing was this. TCR sequencing data were retrieved from Adaptive's ImmunoSEQ software for around 20 patients, whereas three other patients were processed with MiXCR and VDJtools. CDR3 nucleotide sequences shared between donor and recipient were removed because the origin of such sequences could not be assigned. At least 2-fold expansion over unstimulated cells and a minimum CFSE-low frequency of 0.002% (template counts) or 0.001% (read counts) were required for clones to be classified as alloreactive. Mappable clones were those detected in sequenced pre-transplant spleen, lymph node, or MLR CFSE-low populations of the donor or recipient. Cumulative frequency of alloreactive clones was calculated as a percentage of all sequences weighted by copy number. TCRdb provides this immuneACCESS table in a form limited to in-frame rearrangements. Some clones are lacking; in checked studies, under half of them reflect an unresolved V gene, and why the rest are absent is not known. That table is the source of V, J and clone size, and D and trimming were worked out from the DNA. In this sample the table shows 77,000 or so clones, 80% to 95% of which occur a single time. About 0.67% of the sample is in the top ten clones.

Findings and caveats that apply to the study as a whole: Early after transplant, declines in HvG clones were associated with peak levels of circulating GvH clones. Patients with donor T cell macrochimerism had high GvH to HvG T cell clonal ratios in their allografts. GvH clones were found in recipient bone marrow, and some of the GvH clones appeared earlier in ileal mucosa or blood, which is consistent with an intestinal mucosal origin. Conclusions were limited by the relatively low number and heterogeneity of intestinal transplant patients.

Per the germline V gene, WSHSY is the CDR1 and SAAADI is the CDR2. Trimming removed 6 bases from V and 5 bases from J; the gene matches leave 6 bases unexplained. CDR3 length: 13 amino acids, cysteine to phenylalanine. Only the CDR3 region is kept as DNA, spanning 39 bases read in frame from base 1. The sequencing here drew on PBMCs, taken 98 days after intestinal transplantation. The source is a human patient who received an intestinal transplant, so some T cells may come from the graft donor. Recombination linked TRBV10-2 to TRBJ2-7, and 8 bases in between align with TRBD2. The CDR3 region has the sequence CASSGLASHEQYF. The DNA sequence is given as TGCGCCAGCAGCGGACTAGCAAGCCACGAGCAGTACTTC.